This T cell receptor (beta chain) is from a study of regulatory T cells in long-lasting Graves disease (dated by TCRdb to the early 2020s). Some background on the complete study: Antithyroid drugs had been taken for less than 3 months by newly diagnosed Graves' disease patients. A total of around 35 samples underwent TCR sequencing, from about 13 patients with persistent Graves' disease and 20 or so patients with newly diagnosed Graves' disease. The study was conducted in China and was registered as a clinical trial. This study used TCR sequencing and RNA sequencing of peripheral blood to compare persistent Graves' disease patients against newly diagnosed Graves' disease patients. Paper-wide results and their limitations: A larger number of public clonotypes was shared among persistent patients (around 2,500) than among newly diagnosed patients (roughly 1,000). Only the TCR beta chain was sequenced and analyzed. Preferential use of TRBV28, TRBJ1-2 and TRBJ2-5 was observed in persistent disease, whereas TRBV20-1 and TRBJ2-1 were favored in newly diagnosed disease. The study examined only peripheral blood because the primary lesion, thyroid tissue, could not be accessed. The authors noted that the small sample size was a limitation that may lower accuracy. Compared with newly diagnosed patients, persistent Graves' disease patients had lower TCR Shannon entropy and fewer highly expanded clones, which suggests clonal expansion.

CDR1 and CDR2 (SGHRS, YFSETQ) derive from the germline V gene. Inclusive of the bounding cysteine and phenylalanine, the CDR3 is 16 residues long. Left in the record is the CDR3 DNA by itself, 48 bases read in frame from the first base. Trimming accounts for 4 bases at V and 3 bases at J, while the number of junction bases matched to no gene is 9. In the paper's terms, the time point label means: newly diagnosed GD, antithyroid drugs for less than 3 months. RNA was extracted from PBMCs in TRIzol for both TCR sequencing and RNA sequencing. The diagnosis of Graves' disease was made according to American Thyroid Association guidelines. Patients were recruited from an endocrinology department in Xi'an, China. Each patient gave about 10 milliliters of peripheral blood, collected in an EDTA anticoagulant tube. PBMCs were isolated by Ficoll Paque Plus density gradient separation without further T cell sorting. An Agilent 2100 Bioanalyzer and agarose gel were used to check RNA quality, while a NanoDrop 2000 measured RNA concentration.

Libraries were prepared through multiplex PCR. The sequencer was an Illumina HiSeq 4000. TCR beta libraries were built with iRepertoire HTBI primers and Arm-PCR amplification of CDR3 regions. Before sequencing, the PCR products went through gel purification. Per the authors' processing: Gene usage analysis of CDR3 amino acid clonotypes relied on the roughly 67 TRBV and about 15 TRBJ segments identified across samples. COPE and FqMerger were used to merge the filtered high-quality paired reads into contigs. Contigs were aligned with BLAST to IMGT TRBV, TRBD and TRBJ reference genes, and CDR3 was defined per IMGT. Clonotypes above 0.1% frequency were classified as highly expanded clones. Shannon entropy was used to measure repertoire diversity, and the Gini coefficient was used to measure V-J evenness. Public clonotypes were defined as clonotypes shared by more than one individual. The public reads were reanalyzed by TCRdb: fastp trimming at Q25, MiXCR alignment, in-frame beta chains only. Every entry covers one CDR3 protein and lists the most common genes and DNA from its rows. TCRdb, not the original authors, processed these V and J calls. Across this sample there are hundreds of thousands of distinct CDR3 sequences, with approximately 15% seen only once. Approximately 7.8% of the sample is in the top ten clones.

This clonotype appeared many times. The antigen it recognizes is unknown. No base qualities exist here, and no much larger clone lies one base off it. The same sample was also used in a study of T cells in Graves' hyperthyroidism and ophthalmopathy. The second source states: Stable Graves' hyperthyroidism was defined as no progression to ophthalmopathy during 18 months of follow-up. Hyperthyroidism patients were newly diagnosed, with disease duration under 2 months, and aged 18 to 65 years. The study excluded patients with uncontrolled infections, other autoimmune diseases, pregnancy or lactation. Diagnoses were based on clinical symptoms, serum thyroxine and TRAb, thyroid ultrasound and orbital computed tomography. The TCR CDR3 was subjected to a first round of RT-PCR using the HTBI primer set and the Qiagen OneStep RT-PCR kit. Most expanded thyroid clonotypes (frequency above 0.001) were also detected in blood, a finding suggesting that blood repertoires may reflect thyroid immune responses. In cross-validation, a model built on a 13 V-J signature told ophthalmopathy apart from stable hyperthyroidism with approximately 91% sensitivity and roughly 83% specificity, and in testing the same model reached 80%/75%. In validation, the model predicted progression to ophthalmopathy with just under 71% sensitivity and approximately 78% specificity, a median of approximately 6.7 months before onset. To identify TCR V-J signatures that set the groups apart, the researchers used a discovery cohort of 95 to 100 patients, made up of 40 to 45 with Graves' ophthalmopathy and about 55 with stable Graves' hyperthyroidism. Prospective prediction of ophthalmopathy was tested in an independent validation cohort consisting of 18 to 20 hyperthyroidism patients and 15 to 17 patients who later progressed to ophthalmopathy. For training and testing, the roughly 93 patients in the discovery cohort were randomly divided in a 7:3 ratio. Thyroid tissue and blood T-cell repertoires from six or seven Graves' hyperthyroidism patients were also compared in the study. Once sampling was done, hyperthyroidism patients were given methimazole at a starting dose of 30 mg daily, whereas ophthalmopathy patients were given high-dose intravenous methylprednisolone. A second multiplex PCR round built the libraries, followed by size selection and purification. Libraries were sequenced paired-end with 100 bp reads on an Illumina HiSeq2000. SOAPnuke was used to process the raw data, throwing out any read that contained adapters or uncalled bases, had a mean Phred below 15, or lacked an exact constant-primer or identifier match. High-quality paired reads were merged using COPE v1.2.5, and each unique nucleotide sequence was defined as a clonotype. MiTCR v1.1 was used to align the clonotypes against IMGT TRBV, TRBD and TRBJ reference segments. Only V-J combinations with frequency above 0.0001, covering 99.2% of repertoires, were analysed. The TCS score was defined as F50 (clonal expansion) divided by E x V (chaos), with BLOSUM62-based TCRdist calculated between CDR3 peptides within each V-J. Welch's t-statistics and random forest reduced fewer than 550 V-J features to under 15, which were used in a naive Bayes classifier (R e1071). No statistical method was used to fix the sample size in advance, and group allocation was not hidden from the investigators. According to the paper, TCR Vbeta CDR3 sequencing was carried out on 135 peripheral blood samples, which came from about 45 ophthalmopathy, around 75 hyperthyroidism and approximately 17 progressor patients.

The TCR was taken from a woman between 40 and 50 years old with Graves disease. Donor details come from another sample of the same person, matched by shared clones. The input for sequencing was peripheral blood mononuclear cells (PBMCs), taken at new diagnosis, from a patient treated with antithyroid drugs. The chain couples TRBV5-1 to TRBJ2-1, and 8 junctional nucleotides match TRBD1. The sequenced DNA: TGCGCCAGCAGCCCATCGGCAGGGGGCGGCTACAATGAGCAGTTCTTC. This gives the protein CASSPSAGGGYNEQFF.